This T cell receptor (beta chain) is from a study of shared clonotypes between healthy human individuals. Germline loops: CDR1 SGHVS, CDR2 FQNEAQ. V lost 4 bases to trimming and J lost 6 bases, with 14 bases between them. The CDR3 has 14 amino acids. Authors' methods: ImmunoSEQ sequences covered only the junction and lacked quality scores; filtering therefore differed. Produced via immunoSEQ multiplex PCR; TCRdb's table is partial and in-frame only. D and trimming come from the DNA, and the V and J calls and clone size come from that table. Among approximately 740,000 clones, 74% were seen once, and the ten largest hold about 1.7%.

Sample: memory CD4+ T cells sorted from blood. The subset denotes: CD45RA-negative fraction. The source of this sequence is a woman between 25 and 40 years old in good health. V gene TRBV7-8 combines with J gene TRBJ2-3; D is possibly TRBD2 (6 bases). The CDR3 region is CASSYGTRRDTQYF. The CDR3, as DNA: TGTGCCAGCAGCTATGGGACTCGTAGGGATACGCAGTATTTT.